A selection of T cell receptor beta chains follows, all from one sample in a study of T cells after yellow fever vaccination. MiXCR, applied by TCRdb to the 5' RACE reads, yields one record per CDR3 protein. The sample has over 35,000 distinct CDR3 sequences, 5% to 7% seen once. The material was PBMCs, either bulk or a sorted T-cell subset (CD4+, CD8+, memory, or dextramer-sorted; not recorded which), obtained 45 days after the yellow fever booster vaccination. All receptors come from a man aged 25-45 years who received the YFV17D yellow fever vaccine. Each CDR3 is given with its conserved first and last residue. The order of the fields is clone size, D gene, J gene, V gene, CDR3 DNA, CDR3 protein. A D gene is named only where the DNA matches it firmly. Only part of the rows carry a size: once, few, many, or a class if the clone is expanded.

NA	NA	TRBJ1-2	TRBV5-6	TGTGCCAGCAGCTTCACGGGGTCCCCGGGTTTGCGCTACACCTTC	CASSFTGSPGLRYTF
many	NA	TRBJ2-5	TRBV5-6	TGTGCCAGCAGCTTAAGGAACGGGGAGACCCAGTACTTC	CASSLRNGETQYF
many	NA	TRBJ2-5	TRBV18	TGCCCCAGCTCACCAGTGACCGGCCAAGAGACCCAGTACTTC	CPSSPVTGQETQYF
NA	NA	TRBJ1-4	TRBV12-3/TRBV12-4	TGTGCCAGCAGTTTGACAGGCCTTAATGAAAAACTGTTTTTT	CASSLTGLNEKLFF
NA	NA	TRBJ1-2	TRBV28	TGTGCCAGCAGGCAGGGGATTAACTATGGCTACACCTTC	CASRQGINYGYTF
many	NA	TRBJ1-2	TRBV29-1	TGCAGCGTCTCCGACAGAAAATATGGCTACACCTTC	CSVSDRKYGYTF
many	TRBD2	TRBJ2-1	TRBV5-1	TGCGCCAGCAGCCCGGTAGCGGGAGGGCCCAATGAGCAGTTCTTC	CASSPVAGGPNEQFF
many	NA	TRBJ2-1	TRBV7-2	TGTGCCAGCAGCTTAGCGCGACAGTTGCGTGAGCAGTTCTTC	CASSLARQLREQFF
NA	NA	TRBJ1-6	TRBV27	TGTGCCAGCAGTTTCTCGGGGGTAGGTCGGAATTCACCCCTCCACTTT	CASSFSGVGRNSPLHF
NA	NA	TRBJ1-5	TRBV2	TGTGCCAGCAGGGGGGGCCTCGGAGGTCAGCCCCAGCATTTT	CASRGGLGGQPQHF
few	TRBD1	TRBJ1-2	TRBV19	TGTGCCAGTAGCATCGACAGGGCCTATGGCTACACCTTC	CASSIDRAYGYTF
many	NA	TRBJ2-7	TRBV3-1	TGTGCCAGCAGCCAAGGCGGGGCAACCTACGAGCAGTACTTC	CASSQGGATYEQYF